This T cell receptor (beta chain) originates from a study of cytomegalovirus exposure and HLA in healthy donors. Germline CDR1 SGHNT, CDR2 YYREEE (reference sequence). V was shortened by 2 bases and J by 6 bases, with 12 bases between the two germline ends. There are 13 residues in the CDR3. Researchers ran the PCR with 60 Vbeta and 13 Jbeta primers. Methods used by the authors: Roughly 81 million unique TCR beta chains, roughly 11 million shared, were counted in a later analysis. The repertoire was sequenced with immunoSEQ multiplex PCR; TCRdb's copy has only in-frame clones and lacks some. That table is the source of V, J and clone size, and D and trimming were worked out from the DNA. Among around 200,000 clones listed, about four fifths were seen once. At the time of sampling, donors were nominally healthy, though unrecorded immune exposures were likely.

Material for sequencing was PBMCs. This receptor was identified in a woman between 50 and 59 years old in good health and CMV-seropositive. This sequence joins TRBV5-4 and TRBJ2-7, with D possibly TRBD1 on 6 matching bases. CDR3: CASSLPGVGEQYF. CDR3 bases: TGTGCCAGCAGCTTACCAGGGGTTGGCGAGCAGTACTTC.